This TCR beta chain was profiled in a study of response to subunit inactivated influenza vaccine. Notes on the study in general: The authors put forward the suggestion that each seasonal influenza vaccination may bring in only a limited number of new T cells.

TCRdb reanalysed the RT-PCR reads using MiXCR and keeps one entry per CDR3 protein. The repertoire includes a few hundred thousand distinct CDR3 sequences, just over 20% of them detected once, and 10% to 13% sits in the top ten. This clonotype was observed a handful of times. What it binds is not known. The CDR3 spans 13 residues. Trimming cost V 7 bases and J 5 bases, with 11 bases left between them. In germline, CDR1 is SGHAT, CDR2 FQDESV (reference sequence). This TCR was recovered from a man aged 45-69 years who received an inactivated influenza vaccine. The chain couples TRBV11-1 to TRBJ2-2, with no clear D. This sample comprised PBMCs from blood, obtained approximately 20 months after vaccination. The CDR3 sequence is CASTALRTGELFF. The CDR3 coding sequence is TGTGCCAGCACAGCGTTGAGAACCGGGGAGCTGTTTTTT.